The clone carrying this T cell receptor (beta chain) appeared a few times. The target antigen is unknown. This sample was taken from a study of T cells after yellow fever vaccination. The wider study: Preparing low-cell-number fractions relied on SMART-Seq v4 Ultra Low Input.

The junction had 12 bases not matched to a gene; V was cut back by 2 bases and J by 8 bases. This CDR3 contains 17 residues. CDR1 and CDR2 from the germline V gene are SGHRS and YFSETQ. TCRdb independently ran MiXCR on the 5' RACE reads; one entry per CDR3 protein. The table lists hundreds of thousands of distinct CDR3 sequences, around 20% of them singletons, with around 17% in the top ten. Study-level points and caveats: Subsequent to the booster, the majority of primary-vaccination clones reappeared (around 96% CD4, 88% CD8). Although the secondary response was weaker, it peaked faster, at day 5 versus 15. There was a possibility that FACS-sorted repertoires contained abundant clonotypes contaminating from the bulk population.

This chain links TRBV5-1 with TRBJ2-1; 11 nucleotides agree with TRBD2. The source of this sequence is a man between 18 and 35 years old who received the YFV17D yellow fever vaccine. Sequencing used PBMCs, obtained before the yellow fever booster vaccination. The CDR3 here is CASSFGPSTSGGYEQFF. The CDR3 DNA reads as TGCGCCAGCAGCTTCGGACCCTCCACTAGCGGGGGCTATGAGCAGTTCTTC.